The sequence of this T cell receptor beta chain was determined in a study of blood T cell repertoires in COVID-19. This CDR3 has 18 residues. After removal of 0 bases from V and 0 bases from J, the junction contained 11 bases not matched to a gene. Germline V gene lookup returns CDR1 GTSNPN and CDR2 SVGIG (reference sequence). Produced via immunoSEQ multiplex PCR; TCRdb's table is partial and in-frame only. The sample yields 350,000 to 550,000 clones, roughly 89% seen once. Sequencing input: peripheral blood. J is TRBJ1-3 and V is TRBV30, with 7 bases identical to TRBD1. This TCR was sampled from a woman aged 25 to 39 with acute or convalescent COVID-19. This CDR3 is CAWSVLYRGQSSGNTIYF. DNA of the CDR3: TGTGCCTGGAGTGTACTTTATCGGGGACAGAGCTCTGGAAACACCATATATTTT.